Following are 5 T cell receptor beta chains from one sample sequenced in a study of cytomegalovirus exposure and HLA in healthy donors. The PCR ran on 60 Vbeta and 13 Jbeta primers. TCRdb's copy holds only in-frame clones and misses some; the assay was immunoSEQ multiplex PCR. In the table there are fewer than 140,000 clones, more than 70% of which are singletons. Sequencing was carried out using PBMCs. These receptors were collected from a man in his forties or fifties in good health and CMV-seronegative.

The rearrangement links TRBV10-3 to TRBJ2-5; tentatively, D is TRBD1 (5 bases). Trimming took 10 bases from V and 7 from J, leaving 10 bases between them. Germline CDR1 is ENHRY and CDR2 is SYGVKD. This CDR3 has 10 residues. The CDR3 reads CASTQGTQYF. CDR3 in DNA: TGTGCCAGCACCCAGGGGACCCAGTACTTC.

The chain joins TRBV2 to TRBJ2-7; a possible D gene is TRBD1 (6 bases). The germline gives CDR1 SNHLY, CDR2 FYNNEI. The germline V and J ends were trimmed by 6 bases and 5 bases, with 20 bases remaining between them. The CDR3 has 15 amino acids. The CDR3 DNA is TGTGCCAGCAGCCCATCTCCGCGGACAGATGACGAGCAGTACTTC. It is translated as CASSPSPRTDDEQYF. Full variable domain (missing parts from reference TRBV2 and TRBJ2-7): EPEVTQTPSHQVTQMGQEVILRCVPISNHLYFYWYRQILGQKVEFLVSFYNNEISEKSEIFDDQFSVERPDGSNFTLKIRSTKLEDSAMYFCASSPSPRTDDEQYFGPGTRLTVT.

The chain has TRBV18 and TRBJ1-1; TRBD1 might be the D (5 bases). The V gene's germline CDR1 is KGHSH and CDR2 LQKENI. Deletions cut 4 bases from V and 0 bases from J, with 12 bases between. This CDR3 is 15 amino acids long. The CDR3 DNA sequence: TGTGCCAGCTCACTCATCGACAGCATGAACACTGAAGCTTTCTTT. The encoded protein is CASSLIDSMNTEAFF.

The chain couples TRBV19 to TRBJ1-5; 7 nucleotides match TRBD1. V lost 7 bases, J lost 5 bases, and 11 bases stayed unmatched. Germline CDR1 is LNHDA and CDR2 is SQIVND (reference sequence). The CDR3 contains 15 residues. CDR3 DNA: TGTGCCAGTAATAGACAGGGAATTCGCGATCAGCCCCAGCATTTT. This translates into CASNRQGIRDQPQHF.

The chain recombines TRBV5-4 with TRBJ2-5, with TRBD2 matching over 9 bases. Per the germline V gene, CDR1 is SGHNT and CDR2 is YYREEE (reference sequence). J was trimmed by 1 base and V by 0 bases; bases with no gene match: 4. The CDR3 is 16 amino acids. The CDR3, as DNA: TGTGCCAGCAGCTTGGGTAGCGGGGGCATCCAAGAGACCCAGTACTTC. It translates to CASSLGSGGIQETQYF.